This paragraph reports one T cell receptor beta chain. This sample was included in a study of OX40 agonist ivuxolimab in advanced cancers. As for the study in general: Allowance was made for prior anti-PD-1, anti-PD-L1 or anti-CTLA-4 therapy, and 40% to 45% had some. Three dose-escalation patients had partial responses: one with hepatocellular carcinoma and two with cutaneous melanoma.

Looked up from germline, CDR1 is MGHRA and CDR2 is YSYEKL. Losses at the gene ends were 1 base for V and 1 base for J; bases not matched to a gene: 8. The CDR3 totals 17 residues. Some clones are missing from TCRdb's copy, which holds only in-frame ones; the method was immunoSEQ multiplex PCR. Found here are some 33,000 clones, roughly 87% of them singletons; the top ten hold roughly 21%. This receptor was identified in an adult with an advanced solid tumor such as melanoma, head and neck, liver or kidney cancer. This rearrangement joins TRBV4-1 to TRBJ2-7, with 9 bases that match TRBD2. The sequencing here drew on CD4+ or CD8+ T cells sorted from blood, taken in a trial of the OX40 agonist ivuxolimab. The CDR3 loop is CASSQGTTTSGSYEQYF. The CDR3 coding sequence is TGCGCCAGCAGCCAAGGTACAACGACTAGCGGATCCTACGAGCAGTACTTC.